These T cell receptor beta chains were read from a single sample in a study of beta chain features in type 1 diabetes. The table came from immunoSEQ multiplex PCR; TCRdb's copy has only in-frame clones and leaves some out. This sample has 450,000 to 550,000 clones, with around 28% found just once. The material sequenced was naive CD4+ T cells from blood. All receptors derive from a man aged 18-30 years in good health. CDR3s include the opening cysteine and the closing phenylalanine or tryptophan. The order of the fields is V gene, J gene, clone size, D gene, CDR3 protein, CDR3 DNA. A D gene is named only where the DNA matches it firmly. A clone size is listed for some rows: how often the clone was seen (once, few, many), or a class if it is expanded.

V: TRBV4-1; J: TRBJ2-7; size: .; D: TRBD2; CDR3: CASSRLIRTSGNNEQYF; DNA: TGCGCCAGCAGCCGACTAATAAGGACTAGCGGGAACAACGAGCAGTACTTC
V: TRBV7-9; J: TRBJ2-1; size: .; D: .; CDR3: CASRTGPGSSYNEQFF; DNA: TGTGCCAGCAGAACAGGGCCGGGGAGCTCCTACAATGAGCAGTTCTTC
V: TRBV4-1; J: TRBJ1-4; size: .; D: .; CDR3: CASSQGTVTNEKLFF; DNA: TGCGCCAGCAGCCAAGGGACAGTAACTAATGAAAAACTGTTTTTT
V: TRBV9; J: TRBJ1-3; size: .; D: .; CDR3: CASSRIRESSGNTIYF; DNA: TGTGCCAGCAGTAGAATCAGAGAGAGCTCTGGAAACACCATATATTTT
V: TRBV27; J: TRBJ2-7; size: .; D: .; CDR3: CASRRTGVSEQYF; DNA: TGTGCCAGCAGAAGAACGGGAGTCAGCGAGCAGTACTTC
V: TRBV28; J: TRBJ2-3; size: .; D: .; CDR3: CASSLVSGPTSTDTQYF; DNA: TGTGCCAGCAGTTTGGTGAGCGGGCCCACTAGCACAGATACGCAGTATTTT
V: TRBV11-2; J: TRBJ2-7; size: .; D: TRBD2; CDR3: CASSLDQGLAGGSYEQYF; DNA: TGTGCCAGCAGCTTAGATCAAGGGTTAGCGGGAGGGTCATACGAGCAGTACTTC
V: TRBV11-2; J: TRBJ2-5; size: few; D: .; CDR3: CASSLMGLGKQETQYF; DNA: TGTGCCAGCAGCTTAATGGGACTGGGGAAGCAAGAGACCCAGTACTTC
V: TRBV7-2; J: TRBJ2-1; size: few; D: .; CDR3: CASSLSPRRLEVNEQFF; DNA: TGTGCCAGCAGCTTATCCCCAAGGCGGTTGGAAGTTAATGAGCAGTTCTTC
V: TRBV27; J: TRBJ2-1; size: .; D: .; CDR3: CASSSRLASLGEQFF; DNA: TGTGCCAGCAGTTCTCGGCTAGCGTCCCTGGGGGAGCAGTTCTTC
V: TRBV25-1; J: TRBJ2-1; size: .; D: TRBD2; CDR3: CASRLAGSGNEQFF; DNA: TGTGCCAGCAGACTAGCGGGATCGGGTAATGAGCAGTTCTTC
V: TRBV14; J: TRBJ2-7; size: few; D: .; CDR3: CASSQLAPAYEQYF; DNA: TGTGCCAGCAGCCAACTAGCGCCCGCCTACGAGCAGTACTTC
V: TRBV7-2; J: TRBJ1-3; size: few; D: .; CDR3: CASSFLSDGNTIYF; DNA: TGTGCCAGCAGCTTCCTCTCCGATGGAAACACCATATATTTT
V: TRBV7-7; J: TRBJ2-5; size: .; D: .; CDR3: CASSLDRGRGETQYF; DNA: TGTGCTAGCAGCTTGGATCGGGGCAGGGGAGAGACCCAGTACTTC
V: TRBV29-1; J: TRBJ1-4; size: few; D: .; CDR3: CSVAGPANNEKLFF; DNA: TGCAGCGTCGCGGGACCGGCAAATAATGAAAAACTGTTTTTT
V: TRBV29-1; J: TRBJ2-5; size: .; D: TRBD1; CDR3: CSVDRAPGTQYF; DNA: TGCAGCGTAGACAGGGCCCCGGGGACCCAGTACTTC
V: TRBV12-5; J: TRBJ2-1; size: .; D: .; CDR3: CASGWSTSYNEQFF; DNA: TGTGCTAGTGGGTGGTCGACCTCCTACAATGAGCAGTTCTTC
V: TRBV15; J: TRBJ2-1; size: once; D: .; CDR3: CATSRGQLRNEQFF; DNA: TGTGCCACCAGCAGAGGCCAGTTGCGGAATGAGCAGTTCTTC
V: TRBV29-1; J: TRBJ1-1; size: few; D: .; CDR3: CSVSRQSNTEAFF; DNA: TGCAGCGTCTCTAGACAGAGCAACACTGAAGCTTTCTTT
V: TRBV6-6; J: TRBJ2-7; size: .; D: TRBD2; CDR3: CASSFPGLEIYEQYF; DNA: TGTGCCAGCAGTTTTCCGGGACTAGAAATCTACGAGCAGTACTTC
V: TRBV19; J: TRBJ2-7; size: .; D: TRBD2; CDR3: CASSPTGGTRDHEQYF; DNA: TGTGCCAGTAGTCCCACGGGGGGGACTCGAGACCACGAGCAGTACTTC
V: TRBV6-6; J: TRBJ2-3; size: few; D: .; CDR3: CASSYPRGPTDTQYF; DNA: TGTGCCAGCAGTTACCCGCGCGGTCCCACAGATACGCAGTATTTT
V: TRBV29-1; J: TRBJ2-3; size: few; D: TRBD1; CDR3: CSAAGGTGFSDTQYF; DNA: TGCAGCGCCGCAGGGGGCACCGGATTCAGCGATACGCAGTATTTT
V: TRBV5-1; J: TRBJ2-7; size: few; D: .; CDR3: CASSSLGSVYEQYF; DNA: TGCGCCAGCAGCTCCTTGGGGAGCGTCTACGAGCAGTACTTC
V: TRBV29-1; J: TRBJ2-3; size: .; D: .; CDR3: CSGVEIASTDTQYF; DNA: TGCAGCGGAGTAGAGATAGCTAGCACAGATACGCAGTATTTT
V: TRBV9; J: TRBJ1-4; size: .; D: .; CDR3: CASSVAVGRDGEKLFF; DNA: TGTGCCAGCAGCGTAGCGGTGGGCAGGGATGGGGAAAAACTGTTTTTT
V: TRBV28; J: TRBJ2-5; size: few; D: .; CDR3: CAGGSTWTQYF; DNA: TGTGCCGGGGGCTCCACGTGGACCCAGTACTTC
V: TRBV10-3; J: TRBJ2-5; size: .; D: .; CDR3: CAISDLIGTQYF; DNA: TGTGCCATCAGTGATTTAATCGGGACCCAGTACTTC
V: TRBV7-9; J: TRBJ2-1; size: .; D: TRBD1; CDR3: CASSGQGYNEQFF; DNA: TGTGCCAGCAGCGGACAGGGGTACAATGAGCAGTTCTTC